These 11 T cell receptor beta chains were sequenced from one sample in a study of cytomegalovirus exposure and HLA in healthy donors. The method was immunoSEQ multiplex PCR; TCRdb's version includes in-frame clones alone and lacks a portion of them. There are over 200,000 clones in the sample; 90% occur only once, and approximately 3.1% lies in the top ten. The sequencing sample was made of PBMCs. The source of these receptors is a woman in her twenties or thirties in good health and CMV-seronegative.

The V gene is TRBV27, the J gene TRBJ1-1; no definite D call. CDR1 and CDR2 from the germline V gene are MNHEY and SMNVEV (reference sequence). Trimming took 5 bases from V and 0 from J, leaving 7 bases between them. The CDR3 sequence is 13 residues long. The CDR3 sequence is CASSPSLNTEAFF. In nucleotides, the CDR3 is TGTGCCAGCAGTCCCTCACTGAACACTGAAGCTTTCTTT.

This rearrangement joins TRBV11-2 to TRBJ1-2; no clear D gene. CDR1 is SGHAT, CDR2 FQNNGV, per germline. There are 12 residues in the CDR3. V gave up 1 base and J gave up 5 bases, with 5 bases separating them. The CDR3, as DNA: TGTGCCAGCAGCTTAGGCGGGTATGGCTACACCTTC. It codes for CASSLGGYGYTF.

The chain employs TRBV10-1 and TRBJ2-7; TRBD2 agrees at 7 bases. Germline CDR1 reads WNHNN; CDR2 reads SYGVQD (reference sequence). The CDR3 consists of 18 residues. The J segment lost 5 bases and the V segment lost 0 bases, leaving 16 bases of the junction unmatched. CDR3 sequence (DNA): TGCGCCAGCAGTGAGTCGGGGATTAAAGGACTAGTCCTTAACGAGCAGTACTTC. Translation gives CASSESGIKGLVLNEQYF.

This clone was observed a few times. This chain joins TRBV7-9 and TRBJ2-7, with unresolved D. The germline V gene encodes CDR1 SEHNR and CDR2 FQNEAQ (reference sequence). The V gene lost 2 bases and the J gene lost 1 base, with 0 bases spanning the gap. The CDR3 is made up of 11 amino acids. The CDR3 loop is CASSLSYEQYF. The CDR3 bases are TGTGCCAGCAGCTTATCCTACGAGCAGTACTTC.

The chain employs TRBV7-3 and TRBJ2-3; D ambiguous. The CDR3 totals 12 residues. Trimming removed 5 bases from V and 2 bases from J, with 5 bases in between. The germline V gene has CDR1 SGHTA and CDR2 FQGTGA. DNA for the CDR3: TGTGCCAGCAGCACATCCACAGATACGCAGTATTTT. It codes for CASSTSTDTQYF.

The V and J genes are TRBV5-1 and TRBJ1-5, with a weak D call TRBD1 (5 bases). Trimming took off 3 bases at V and 1 base at J, with 11 bases between the two ends. The CDR3 runs to 15 residues. Per germline, CDR1 SGHRS and CDR2 YFSETQ. The CDR3 sequence: CASSWDGGSNQPQHF. CDR3 DNA sequence: TGCGCCAGCAGCTGGGACGGTGGAAGCAATCAGCCCCAGCATTTT.

The chain combines TRBV27 with TRBJ1-2, with TRBD1 matching over 8 bases. The CDR3 covers 16 residues. The trim removed 0 bases at V and 0 bases at J, leaving 3 bases unmatched. The germline gives CDR1 MNHEY, CDR2 SMNVEV (reference sequence). The CDR3 here is CASSLSGTGANYGYTF. The CDR3 bases are TGTGCCAGCAGTTTATCTGGGACAGGAGCTAACTATGGCTACACCTTC.

The genes are TRBV11-3 and TRBJ2-3; D tentatively fits TRBD1 or TRBD2 (5 bases each). This CDR3 is built from 15 residues. Trimming stripped 1 base from V and 0 bases from J, with 8 bases between. The germline V gene encodes CDR1 SGHNT and CDR2 YENEEA. This chain's CDR3 is CASSLGDGSTDTQYF. CDR3 nucleotides: TGTGCCAGCAGCTTAGGGGACGGCAGCACAGATACGCAGTATTTT.

J is TRBJ2-3 and V is TRBV7-6; 7 bases fit TRBD1. Trimming removed 6 bases from V and 2 bases from J; junction bases left unmatched: 11. The CDR3 has 16 residues. Germline CDR1 is SGHVS and CDR2 is FNYEAQ. CDR3 nucleotides: TGTGCCAGCAGTCCAGGACAGGAGCTATACACAGATACGCAGTATTTT. It is translated as CASSPGQELYTDTQYF.

The chain is built from TRBV5-6 and TRBJ2-2; D is unresolved. V was pared by 0 bases and J by 5 bases, with 8 bases between. This CDR3 has 14 residues. The germline gives CDR1 SGHDT, CDR2 YYEEEE. The CDR3 DNA reads as TGTGCCAGCAGCTTGGGGCAGAAAACCGGGGAGCTGTTTTTT. Its protein is CASSLGQKTGELFF.

The chain uses TRBV10-3 and TRBJ2-1; D ambiguous. The CDR3 extends over 11 amino acids. V shed 1 base and J shed 5 bases, with 0 bases lying between them. CDR1 and CDR2 from the germline V gene are ENHRY and SYGVKD. The CDR3 DNA reads as TGTGCCATCAGTGAGTACAATGAGCAGTTCTTC. Protein sequence: CAISEYNEQFF.